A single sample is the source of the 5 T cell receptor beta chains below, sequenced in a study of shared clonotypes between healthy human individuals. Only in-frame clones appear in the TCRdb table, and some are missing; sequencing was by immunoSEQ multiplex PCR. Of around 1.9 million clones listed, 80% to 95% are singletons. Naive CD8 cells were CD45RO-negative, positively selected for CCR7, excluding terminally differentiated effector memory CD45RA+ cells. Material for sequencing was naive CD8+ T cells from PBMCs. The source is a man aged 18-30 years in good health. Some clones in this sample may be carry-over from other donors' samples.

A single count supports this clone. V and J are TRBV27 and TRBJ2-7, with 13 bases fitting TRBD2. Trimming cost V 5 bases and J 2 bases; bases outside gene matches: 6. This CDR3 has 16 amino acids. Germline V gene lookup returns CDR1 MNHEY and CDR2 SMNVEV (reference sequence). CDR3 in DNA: TGTGCCAGCAGTCCCAGGACTAGCGGGGGTGCCTACGAGCAGTACTTC. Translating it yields CASSPRTSGGAYEQYF.

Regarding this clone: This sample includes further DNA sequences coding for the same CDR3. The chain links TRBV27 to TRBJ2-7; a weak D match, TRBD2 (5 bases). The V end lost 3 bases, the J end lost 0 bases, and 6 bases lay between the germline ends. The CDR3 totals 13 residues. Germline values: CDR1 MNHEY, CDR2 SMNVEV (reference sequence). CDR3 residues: CASSFSDSYEQYF. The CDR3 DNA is TGTGCCAGCAGTTTTAGCGACTCCTACGAGCAGTACTTC.

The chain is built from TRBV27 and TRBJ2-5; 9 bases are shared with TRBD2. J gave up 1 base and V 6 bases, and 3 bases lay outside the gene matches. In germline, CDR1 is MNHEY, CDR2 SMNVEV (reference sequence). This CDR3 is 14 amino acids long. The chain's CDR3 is CASSTSGSQETQYF. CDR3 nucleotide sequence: TGTGCCAGCAGCACTAGCGGGTCCCAAGAGACCCAGTACTTC.

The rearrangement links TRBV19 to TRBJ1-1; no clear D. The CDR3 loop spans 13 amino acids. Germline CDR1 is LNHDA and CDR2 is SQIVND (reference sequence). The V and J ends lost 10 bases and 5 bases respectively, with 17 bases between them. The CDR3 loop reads CATRAWEETEAFF. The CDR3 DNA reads TGTGCCACCCGGGCCTGGGAGGAGACTGAAGCTTTCTTT.

This CDR3 is CASSMKAVPPNTQYF. The CDR3 DNA reads TGTGCCAGCAGTATGAAGGCAGTACCCCCGAATACGCAGTATTTT. The chain is built from TRBV28 and TRBJ2-3; D is unresolved. The CDR3 loop spans 15 amino acids. Trimming cost V 5 bases and J 7 bases, with 19 bases left between them. Germline CDR1 and CDR2: MDHEN and SYDVKM.